This T cell receptor beta chain came from a study of blood T cell repertoires in COVID-19. The CDR3 loop spans 15 amino acids. The ends lost 5 bases at V and 4 bases at J; junction bases unmatched: 6. Germline V lookup: CDR1 KGHSH, CDR2 LQKENI. Libraries were prepared by immunoSEQ multiplex PCR; TCRdb keeps only in-frame clonotypes and omits some of them. This sample has over 150,000 clones, with more than 85% found just once. This receptor was obtained from a woman in her 50s who had recovered from COVID-19. This chain links TRBV18 with TRBJ1-2; TRBD1 matches at 11 bases. Sequencing input: PBMCs or T cells enriched from blood (not recorded which). The CDR3 nucleotides are TGTGCCAGCTCAGCTTCAGGACAGGGGGCCTATGGCTACACCTTC. The encoded protein is CASSASGQGAYGYTF.